The present T cell receptor (beta chain) was sequenced within a study of vaccination and CD4 T cells after COVID-19 (dated by TCRdb to 2021 to 2024). Regarding the research as a whole: The convalescent cohort comprised six males and four females, including two Hispanic individuals, seven Caucasians, two Asians and one multiracial person. Post-vaccine blood samples were taken a median of around 70 days after the second vaccine dose, with a range of roughly 14 to 250 days. Post-COVID blood samples were collected from convalescent patients a median of approximately 93 days after diagnosis, with a range of about 30 to 161 days. Memory CD4+ T cell crossreactivity between SARS-CoV-2 and common cold coronavirus spike proteins was assessed at the TCR clonotype level in an earlier paper using these donors. In around 9 COVID-19 convalescent patients and a few infection-naive healthy vaccine recipients, researchers compared the spike-specific CD4+ TCR repertoire from before mRNA vaccination with the repertoire from after. Overlapping spike peptide pools from SARS-CoV-2 and from the common cold coronaviruses HCoV-NL63, HCoV-OC43 and HCoV-229E were used as culture stimuli. In control cultures, a CEFX viral epitope pool was used as positive control, an HIV-1 Nef peptide pool was used as negative control, or no peptide was added. Participants received two doses of either the Pfizer-BioNTech BNT162b2 vaccine (n=8) or the Moderna mRNA-1273 vaccine (n=2). The full study reports these points: The number of convalescent patients in the study was relatively small, and the study did not examine early timepoints following natural infection. In convalescent patients, a median around 83% of post-vaccine SARS-CoV-2-reactive clones were detected only after vaccination, and vaccine-specific priming was suggested by this finding. Nearly all vaccine-specific clones in convalescent patients (304 of 307) were mono-reactive for SARS-CoV-2 spike rather than cross-reactive with common cold coronaviruses. The median number of SARS-CoV-2-reactive clonotypes rose from about 23 after infection to 38 after vaccination, but the change was not significant.

Relative to germline, V is missing 4 bases and J is missing 4 bases, with 15 bases of the junction outside any gene match. CDR1 is given as KGHDR and CDR2 as SFDVKD, both from the germline V gene. Counted from cysteine to phenylalanine, this CDR3 has 17 amino acids. Of the read, only the CDR3 DNA is kept; its 51 bases are in frame from base 1. The method behind the library was PCR. DNA from cultured CD4+ T cells underwent TCR sequencing with the Oncomine TCR Beta short-read assay at the Johns Hopkins FTIC core. The QIAamp micro DNA kit was used to extract genomic DNA from the cultured CD4+ T cells. The Oncomine TCR Beta libraries from cultured CD4+ T cells were pooled using unique dual indexes and then sequenced on an Illumina iSeq 100. Per the source publication's procedure: Non-productive sequences were filtered out, and CDR3s that did not start with C, did not end with F or W, or were shorter than 7 amino acids were discarded. The MANAFEST web application was used to identify antigen-specific clonotypes by comparing peptide-stimulated wells against reference wells and other culture wells. An FDR below 0.05, an odds ratio above 5, and a productive frequency above 0.1% in at least two of three replicate wells were required for clones to be considered positive. Clonotypes that were significantly expanded in both SARS-CoV-2 spike wells and at least one common cold coronavirus spike condition were defined as cross-reactive. Levenshtein distances (stringdist) and unrooted phylogenetic trees (ape) in R version 3.6.1 were used to assess CDR3 homology. Using fastp at Q25 and MiXCR, TCRdb reprocessed the public reads and kept productive beta chains. Each entry is one CDR3 protein sequence, shown with its most common DNA and genes. Here the V and J calls rest on TCRdb's processing, not on the authors' analysis. The sample table records 3,500 to 4,500 distinct CDR3 sequences; approximately 22% of these occur just once. The ten largest clones capture around 16% of the sample.

This clonotype was counted a few times. This clone's antigen is unknown. Qualities for individual bases were not recorded, and no much larger clone is one base off. This specimen's treatment or condition label, interpreted: roughly ten-day PBMC culture with coronavirus spike peptide pools or control peptides (ViraFEST assay). CD4+ T cells from unexposed donors were collected before the COVID-19 pandemic (2011-2018). To expand antigen-specific T cells with peptide pools and then pick out the expanded clonotypes through TCR sequencing, the study relied on the ViraFEST assay. Each well held roughly 2 million PBMCs cultured in IMDM containing roughly 5% human AB serum and around 9.2 IU/ml IL-2, with 8.5 to 10 ug/ml peptide pools added. Half of the culture medium was replaced with fresh IL-2-containing medium on days 3 and 7. After 10 days of culture, CD4+ T cells were isolated by negative selection using the EasySep CD4+ T cell isolation kit. Unexposed donor CD4+ T cells were tested for reactivity to SARS-CoV-2 S and N and four common cold coronavirus spike pools, as cell number allowed. Ficoll-Paque Plus gradient centrifugation was used to isolate PBMCs from whole blood, and the isolated PBMCs were then either used fresh or cryopreserved at -140C. Triplicate wells were generally used for each culture condition. The leukapheresis product for the unexposed donors was obtained through commercial purchase.

The sample taken for sequencing was CD4+ T cells from blood, cultured in vitro. The origin of this receptor is a human donor in good health. The sequence links TRBV24-1 to TRBJ2-7; 7 central nucleotides agree with TRBD2. The CDR3 loop reads CATSEVSSGWREYEQYF. The nucleotide sequence reads as follows: TGTGCCACCAGTGAAGTAAGTTCGGGTTGGCGGGAGTACGAGCAGTACTTC.